Shown below are 26 T cell receptor beta chains from a single sample sequenced in a study of cytomegalovirus exposure and HLA in healthy donors. Primers: 60 Vbeta forward and 13 Jbeta reverse. Method: immunoSEQ multiplex PCR; TCRdb's copy keeps in-frame clones and lacks some. The profile shows 130,000 or so clones, about 79% of them singletons. The sample consisted of PBMCs. The receptors stem from a female donor in good health and CMV-seropositive.

This sequence joins TRBV25-1 and TRBJ1-1; 7 bases align to TRBD1. Germline V gene lookup returns CDR1 MGHDK and CDR2 SYGVNS. V lost 0 bases and J lost 10; bases outside the gene matches: 2. The CDR3 sequence is 12 residues long. The CDR3 here is CASSEYEGAAFF. CDR3 sequence (DNA): TGTGCCAGCAGTGAATACGAGGGGGCAGCTTTCTTT. The entire variable domain, with the rest obtained from reference TRBV25-1 and TRBJ1-1, is as follows: EADIYQTPRYLVIGTGKKITLECSQTMGHDKMYWYQQDPGMELHLIHYSYGVNSTEKGDLSSESTVSRIRTEHFPLTLESARPSHTSQYLCASSEYEGAAFFGQGTRLTVV.

The V and J genes are TRBV28 and TRBJ1-2, with D unclear. The CDR3 runs 12 residues. The V and J ends lost 3 bases and 5 bases respectively, with 7 bases between them. The germline V gene has CDR1 MDHEN and CDR2 SYDVKM. CDR3 amino acids: CASSLAGYGYTF. In nucleotides, the CDR3 is TGTGCCAGCAGTTTGGCGGGGTATGGCTACACCTTC.

The chain links TRBV5-6 to TRBJ2-7, with 9 bases fitting TRBD1. V lost 2 bases and J lost 2; bases outside the gene matches: 5. The CDR3 is 15 amino acids. Germline CDR1 SGHDT, CDR2 YYEEEE. The CDR3 here is CASSLFGTGTYEQYF. As DNA, the CDR3 is TGTGCCAGCAGCTTATTTGGGACAGGGACCTACGAGCAGTACTTC.

This clone was observed a single time. One junction end disagrees with the germline gene, perhaps due to a read error. The chain employs TRBV27 and TRBJ2-3, with D perhaps matching TRBD2 (5 bases). The CDR3 sequence is 14 residues long. CDR1 and CDR2 from the germline V gene are MNHEY and SMNVEV (reference sequence). The CDR3 coding sequence is TGTGCCAGCAGTTTCCGGGGTGCGGCAGATGCGCAGTATTTT. It codes for CASSFRGAADAQYF.

The rearrangement uses TRBV4-2 and TRBJ2-7; 7 nucleotides align to TRBD2. Germline CDR1 is LGHNA and CDR2 is YNFKEQ. This CDR3 spans 15 amino acids. Trimming cost V 3 bases and J 3 bases; bases outside gene matches: 8. In DNA form, the CDR3 reads TGTGCCAGCAGCCAGCCGAGCGGGAACCTCTACGAGCAGTACTTC. Translating gives CASSQPSGNLYEQYF.

The genes are TRBV10-3 and TRBJ1-5, with D uncertain. This CDR3 comprises 14 residues. The V gene's germline CDR1 is ENHRY and CDR2 SYGVKD. With 2 bases removed from V and 3 bases from J, the gap between germline ends came to 8 bases. For the CDR3, the DNA is TGTGCCATCAGTGAGGCGCGAGACAATCAGCCCCAGCATTTT. It encodes CAISEARDNQPQHF.

The table lists this clone with a few counts. This chain joins TRBV19 and TRBJ1-5; possibly TRBD1 for D (6 bases). Trimming shortened V by 7 bases and J by 4 bases, and 14 bases separated the two germline ends. The CDR3 has 14 amino acids. Germline V gene data show CDR1 as LNHDA and CDR2 as SQIVND (reference sequence). Here the CDR3 reads CASTGQRGNQPQHF. The CDR3 DNA reads TGTGCCAGTACTGGACAGAGGGGGAATCAGCCCCAGCATTTT.

In regard to this clone: One junction end disagrees with the germline gene, perhaps due to a read error. In the same sample, other DNA sequences code for this CDR3. CDR3 DNA sequence: TGTGCCAGTAGCTTGGGTCTAGCGGGAGGCGACAATGAGCAGTTCTTC. It yields the protein CASSLGLAGGDNEQFF. The chain is built from TRBV5-4 and TRBJ2-1; TRBD2 matches at 11 bases. CDR3 length: 16 residues. Germline CDR1 is SGHNT and CDR2 is YYREEE (reference sequence).

This rearrangement joins TRBV10-3 to TRBJ2-2; D perhaps matches TRBD2 (5 bases). The CDR3 runs to 12 residues. The germline V gene has CDR1 ENHRY and CDR2 SYGVKD. Trimming took off 6 bases at V and 3 bases at J, with 5 bases between the two ends. CDR3 region: CAISGDTGELFF. The CDR3 coding sequence is TGTGCCATCAGCGGGGACACCGGGGAGCTGTTTTTT.

The chain carries TRBV6-5 and TRBJ2-7; possibly TRBD1 for D (7 bases). CDR1 and CDR2 from the germline V gene are MNHEY and SVGAGI. V lost 6 bases and J lost 2, with 17 bases in between. The CDR3 extends over 15 amino acids. The CDR3: CASSRRTRGAYEQYF. CDR3 DNA sequence: TGTGCCAGCAGCCGTAGGACCAGGGGGGCCTACGAGCAGTACTTC.

This clone was seen ten or more times. The rearrangement uses TRBV18 and TRBJ2-3; TRBD2 might be the D (7 bases). CDR3 length equals 16 residues. The germline CDR1 and CDR2 sequences are KGHSH and LQKENI. Trimming removed 0 bases from V and 4 bases from J, with 14 bases in between. The CDR3 DNA reads TGTGCCAGCTCACCACCGAGGGGGGGTTACGCAGATACGCAGTATTTT. Its translation: CASSPPRGGYADTQYF. Together with reference TRBV18 and TRBJ2-3, the CDR3 gives the full variable domain: NAGVMQNPRHLVRRRGQEARLRCSPMKGHSHVYWYRQLPEEGLKFMVYLQKENIIDESGMPKERFSAEFPKEGPSILRIQQVVRGDSAAYFCASSPPRGGYADTQYFGPGTRLTVL.

The chain is built from TRBV13 and TRBJ2-4, with D possibly TRBD2 on 6 matching bases. Germline CDR1 reads PRHDT; CDR2 reads FYEKMQ (reference sequence). Trimming left V 2 bases short and J 5 bases short, with 22 bases between. The CDR3 consists of 18 residues. The CDR3 DNA is TGTGCCAGCAGCTTATCGGTAGTCAGCGGGTTGAGGGAAAACATTCAGTACTTC. Its protein product is CASSLSVVSGLRENIQYF.

The chain uses TRBV7-2 and TRBJ2-3; no clear D. There are 15 residues in the CDR3. Germline V gives CDR1 SGHTA, CDR2 FQGNSA. V gave up 1 base and J gave up 2 bases, with 10 bases separating them. Written as DNA, the CDR3 is TGTGCCAGCAGCTTAGGACTGCAATTCACAGATACGCAGTATTTT. It translates to CASSLGLQFTDTQYF.

The rearrangement uses TRBV5-1 and TRBJ2-7; TRBD2 matches at 7 bases. The junction had 11 bases not matched to a gene; V was cut back by 5 bases and J by 6 bases. The CDR3 totals 14 residues. Germline values: CDR1 SGHRS, CDR2 YFSETQ. The CDR3 bases are TGCGCCAGCAGACTAGGGACTATTCGGTCCGAGCAGTACTTC. This codes for CASRLGTIRSEQYF.

This sequence joins TRBV15 and TRBJ1-4; TRBD1 agrees at 7 bases. The trim removed 5 bases at V and 4 bases at J, leaving 4 bases unmatched. The CDR3 covers 14 residues. Germline CDR1 is LNHNV and CDR2 is YYDKDF (reference sequence). The CDR3 DNA reads TGTGCCACCAGCGGGGGGACAGTTAATGAAAAACTGTTTTTT. Encoded protein: CATSGGTVNEKLFF.

The rearrangement links TRBV30 to TRBJ1-1; a possible D gene is TRBD1 (5 bases). CDR3 size: 16 residues. The germline CDR1 and CDR2 sequences are GTSNPN and SVGIG (reference sequence). With 4 bases removed from V and 5 bases from J, the gap between germline ends came to 23 bases. The CDR3 sequence is CAWTRLGLSEGTEAFF. DNA for the CDR3: TGTGCCTGGACCCGCCTGGGACTCTCAGAAGGGACTGAAGCTTTCTTT.

The table lists this clone with a count of one. The chain carries TRBV28 and TRBJ1-1; 8 nucleotides line up with TRBD1. The CDR3 loop spans 16 amino acids. Trimming took 7 bases from V and 4 from J; bases not matched to a gene: 14. Germline V CDR1 and CDR2: MDHEN, SYDVKM. In DNA form, the CDR3 reads TGTGCCAGCACCCCGGGAACAGGGGGAAAGGGCACTGAAGCTTTCTTT. Translating it yields CASTPGTGGKGTEAFF.

The V and J genes are TRBV6-4 and TRBJ2-1; 9 bases are shared with TRBD2. Trimming cost V 3 bases and J 5 bases; bases outside gene matches: 5. This CDR3 comprises 15 residues. CDR1 MRHNA and CDR2 SNTAGT come from the germline V gene. DNA of the CDR3: TGTGCCAGCAGTGAGGGTCTAGCGGGGCACAATGAGCAGTTCTTC. Translating gives CASSEGLAGHNEQFF.

The CDR3 region has the DNA TGCGCCAGCAGCCTCGACAGGCCCTACGAGCAGTACTTC. It encodes CASSLDRPYEQYF. J is TRBJ2-7 and V is TRBV5-1; TRBD1 might be the D (6 bases). The CDR3 runs 13 residues. Trimming removed 4 bases at V and 2 bases at J, with 10 bases between. Germline values: CDR1 SGHRS, CDR2 YFSETQ.

This chain uses TRBV9 with TRBJ1-4; 10 bases match TRBD1. This CDR3 is built from 14 residues. The V and J ends lost 2 bases and 8 bases, in that order; junction bases with no gene match: 3. Germline-derived CDR1 and CDR2 are SGDLS and YYNGEE. CDR3 loop: CASSVGQGGEKLFF. Written as DNA, the CDR3 is TGTGCCAGCAGCGTTGGACAGGGGGGGGAAAAACTGTTTTTT. Supplemented by reference TRBV9 and TRBJ1-4, the full variable domain reads DSGVTQTPKHLITATGQRVTLRCSPRSGDLSVYWYQQSLDQGLQFLIQYYNGEERAKGNILERFSAQQFPDLHSELNLSSLELGDSALYFCASSVGQGGEKLFFGSGTQLSVL.

This clone was counted once. The V and J genes are TRBV5-1 and TRBJ1-1, with 7 positions matching TRBD1. This CDR3 has 14 residues. Trimming cost V 4 bases and J 0 bases; bases outside gene matches: 3. The germline V gene encodes CDR1 SGHRS and CDR2 YFSETQ. The CDR3 DNA sequence: TGCGCCAGCAGCCCGGGGACAGTGAACACTGAAGCTTTCTTT. It translates to CASSPGTVNTEAFF.

The gene calls are TRBV7-6 and TRBJ2-7; no clear D gene. CDR3 length: 12 residues. Trimming stripped 5 bases from V and 3 bases from J, with 8 bases between. The germline V gene encodes CDR1 SGHVS and CDR2 FNYEAQ. The CDR3 loop reads CASSPSNYEQYF. The CDR3 coding sequence is TGTGCCAGCAGCCCAAGCAACTACGAGCAGTACTTC.

The rearrangement uses TRBV21-1 and TRBJ2-7; TRBD1, the table's D call, was not compared with the DNA. TRBV21-1 is described as a pseudogene. The CDR3 extends over 14 amino acids. This CDR3 is CASSKLATAYEQYF. The CDR3 DNA sequence: TGTGCCAGCAGCAAATTGGCGACAGCCTACGAGCAGTACTTC.

This sequence joins TRBV5-3 and TRBJ2-1, with D possibly TRBD1 on 6 matching bases. TRBV5-3 qualifies as an ORF whose function is uncertain. V was cut by 5 bases and J by 15 bases, with 24 bases left in between. The CDR3 is 14 amino acids. The DNA for the CDR3 is TGTGCCAGAAGTCCAGACCCGGGACAACATCGGTCGTTCTTC. Its translation: CARSPDPGQHRSFF.

This chain links TRBV11-2 with TRBJ2-7, with D possibly being TRBD2 (6 bases). This CDR3 contains 15 residues. V shed 0 bases and J shed 2 bases, with 11 bases lying between them. Germline values: CDR1 SGHAT, CDR2 FQNNGV. The CDR3 bases are TGTGCCAGCAGCTTAGATTGGAGGGAAGCCTACGAGCAGTACTTC. This encodes CASSLDWREAYEQYF.

The chain employs TRBV30 and TRBJ1-5, with D uncertain. CDR1 and CDR2 (germline): GTSNPN, SVGIG (reference sequence). Trimming removed 0 bases at V and 5 bases at J, with 11 bases between. The CDR3 has 14 amino acids. The DNA of the CDR3 is TGTGCCTGGAGTGTACTAGCTGAGGATCAGCCCCAGCATTTT. Translating gives CAWSVLAEDQPQHF.